The 9 T cell receptor beta chains reported below all come from one sample, sequenced in a study of control samples from healthy donors and cancer patients. The assay was immunoSEQ multiplex PCR, and TCRdb's table has in-frame clones only and misses some. The top ten clones hold over 1.5% of a sample with around 120,000 clones, about 92% of them seen once. Specimen: PBMCs. Receptors originate from a man in his fifties or sixties with head and neck cancer.

J is TRBJ2-3 and V is TRBV5-4, with D possibly matching TRBD2 (7 bases). The CDR3 extends over 15 amino acids. Germline values: CDR1 SGHNT, CDR2 YYREEE (reference sequence). V shed 2 bases and J shed 0 bases, with 10 bases lying between them. CDR3 nucleotide sequence: TGTGCCAGCAGCTTAGGGGGGGGTAGCACAGATACGCAGTATTTT. Protein product: CASSLGGGSTDTQYF.

The chain recombines TRBV12-5 with TRBJ2-2, with 9 positions matching TRBD1. The J segment lost 4 bases and the V segment lost 1 base, leaving 7 bases of the junction unmatched. The CDR3 runs to 17 residues. Germline values: CDR1 LGHNT, CDR2 FRNRAP. This CDR3 is CASGLGDRASGTGELFF. The CDR3 DNA reads as TGTGCTAGTGGTTTGGGGGACAGGGCCTCAGGCACCGGGGAGCTGTTTTTT.

V gene TRBV19 combines with J gene TRBJ2-3, with 7 bases identical to TRBD1. The germline gives CDR1 LNHDA, CDR2 SQIVND (reference sequence). The length of the CDR3 is 14 residues. Germline trimming cut 6 bases from V and 3 bases from J; bases unmatched to any gene: 6. The CDR3 loop reads CASSQTGRTDTQYF. CDR3 in DNA: TGTGCCAGTAGCCAGACAGGGAGAACAGATACGCAGTATTTT. Looking up the rest from reference TRBV19 and TRBJ2-3 gives the full variable domain: DGGITQSPKYLFRKEGQNVTLSCEQNLNHDAMYWYRQDPGQGLRLIYYSQIVNDFQKGDIAEGYSVSREKKESFPLTVTSAQKNPTAFYLCASSQTGRTDTQYFGPGTRLTVL.

The rearrangement uses TRBV11-3 and TRBJ1-1; D is undetermined. Between the trimmed V and J ends, which lost 5 bases and 6 bases, there was a span of 16 bases. Germline CDR1 is SGHNT and CDR2 is YENEEA. There are 14 residues in the CDR3. CDR3 nucleotides: TGTGCCAGCAGCCCGCAGATCTCACGGGCTGAAGCTTTCTTT. Amino acids: CASSPQISRAEAFF.

The V call is TRBV4-3, the J call TRBJ2-7; the D gene could be TRBD1 or TRBD2 (6 bases each). CDR3 length: 16 residues. The germline V and J ends were trimmed by 1 base and 0 bases, with 13 bases remaining between them. Germline lookup yields CDR1 LGHNA and CDR2 YSLEER. CDR3 sequence reads: CASSQGRGQSSYEQYF. The CDR3 DNA sequence: TGCGCCAGCAGCCAAGGGAGGGGACAAAGCTCCTACGAGCAGTACTTC.

The chain couples TRBV7-7 to TRBJ2-1; 12 nucleotides align to TRBD2. The CDR3 covers 17 residues. Germline CDR1 SSHAT, CDR2 FNYEAQ (reference sequence). V shed 5 bases, J shed 11 bases, and the junction held 16 bases outside the gene matches. The CDR3 nucleotides are TGTGCCAGCAGCCCCAAACTAGCGGGGGGCTTTAACCCCCAGCAGTTCTTC. It yields the protein CASSPKLAGGFNPQQFF.

The rearrangement joins TRBV5-1 to TRBJ2-5; D assignment may be TRBD1 or TRBD2 (5 bases each). The germline V gene encodes CDR1 SGHRS and CDR2 YFSETQ. CDR3 length: 17 amino acids. V lost 4 bases to trimming and J lost 1 base, with 20 bases between them. The CDR3 region has the DNA TGCGCCAGCAGCGCGGGTGGTTGGGCAGGGATCCAAGAGACCCAGTACTTC. Its protein product is CASSAGGWAGIQETQYF.

V gene TRBV3-1 (or the pseudogene TRBV3-2) combines with J gene TRBJ1-4; D unclear. The CDR3 loop spans 14 amino acids. Between the trimmed V and J ends, which lost 4 bases and 8 bases, there was a span of 14 bases. Germline CDR1 reads LGHDT; CDR2 reads YNNKEL (reference sequence). As DNA, the CDR3 is TGTGCCAGCAGCCTCAGTGGGATAGGAGAAAAACTGTTTTTT. Amino acids: CASSLSGIGEKLFF.

V usage is TRBV27 and J usage is TRBJ1-1, with D maybe TRBD1 (5 bases). The germline CDR1 and CDR2 sequences are MNHEY and SMNVEV (reference sequence). Between the trimmed V and J ends, which lost 1 base and 5 bases, there was a span of 11 bases. The CDR3 runs to 14 residues. The chain's CDR3 is CASSLYPGLTEAFF. For the CDR3, the DNA is TGTGCCAGCAGTTTATATCCAGGGTTGACTGAAGCTTTCTTT.